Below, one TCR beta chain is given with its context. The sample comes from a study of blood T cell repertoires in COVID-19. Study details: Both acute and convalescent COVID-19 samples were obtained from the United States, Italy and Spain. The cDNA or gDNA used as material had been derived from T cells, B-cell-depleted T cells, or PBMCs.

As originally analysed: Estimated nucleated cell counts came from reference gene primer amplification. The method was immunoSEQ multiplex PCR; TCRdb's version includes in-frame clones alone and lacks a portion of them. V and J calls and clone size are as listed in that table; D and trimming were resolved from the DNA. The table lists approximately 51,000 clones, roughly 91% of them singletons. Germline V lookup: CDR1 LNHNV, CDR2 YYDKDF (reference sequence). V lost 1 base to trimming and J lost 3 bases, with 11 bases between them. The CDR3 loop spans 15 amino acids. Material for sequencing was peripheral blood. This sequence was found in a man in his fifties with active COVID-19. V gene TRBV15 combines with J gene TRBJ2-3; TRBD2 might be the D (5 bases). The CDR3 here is CATSRGESGTDTQYF. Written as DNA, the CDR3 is TGTGCCACCAGCAGAGGGGAGAGCGGTACAGATACGCAGTATTTT.